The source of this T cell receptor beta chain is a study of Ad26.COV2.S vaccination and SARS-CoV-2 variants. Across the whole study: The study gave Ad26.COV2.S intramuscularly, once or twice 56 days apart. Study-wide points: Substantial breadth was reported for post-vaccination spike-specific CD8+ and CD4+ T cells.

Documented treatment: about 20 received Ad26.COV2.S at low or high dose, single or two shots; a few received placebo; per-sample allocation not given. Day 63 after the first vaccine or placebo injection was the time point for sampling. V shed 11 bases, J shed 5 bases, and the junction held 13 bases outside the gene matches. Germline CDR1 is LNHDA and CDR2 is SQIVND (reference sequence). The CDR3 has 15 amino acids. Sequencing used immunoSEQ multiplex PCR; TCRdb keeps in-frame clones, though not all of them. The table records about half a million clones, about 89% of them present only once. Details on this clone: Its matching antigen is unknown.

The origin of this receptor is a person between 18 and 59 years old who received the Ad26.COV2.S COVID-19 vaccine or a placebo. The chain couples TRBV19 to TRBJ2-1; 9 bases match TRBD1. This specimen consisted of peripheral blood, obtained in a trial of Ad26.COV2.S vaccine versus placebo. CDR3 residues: CASRDRAYLDNEQFF. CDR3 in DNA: TGTGCCTCCCGGGACAGGGCCTACTTAGACAATGAGCAGTTCTTC.